A selection of T cell receptor beta chains follows, all from one sample in a study of blood T cell repertoires in COVID-19. Only in-frame clones appear in the TCRdb table, and some are missing; sequencing was by immunoSEQ multiplex PCR. Of around 31,000 clones in the sample, 88% were seen once. Sample: peripheral blood. These receptors all come from a man in his 60s with COVID-19, enrolled during active disease. Each CDR3 is given with its conserved first and last residue. The D gene is left open where the match is weak. A row's size may be missing; if present it is once, few, many or a size class.

j_call	v_call	d_call	clone_size	cdr3_nt	cdr3_aa
TRBJ2-7	TRBV21-1	.	.	TGTGCCCGTATGGGCGGGCCCCACGGACGCGAGCAGTACTTC	CARMGGPHGREQYF
TRBJ2-1	TRBV7-9	.	.	TGTGCCAGCAGCCCTATTAATGAGCAGTTCTTC	CASSPINEQFF
TRBJ1-5	TRBV3-1/TRBV3-2	.	.	TGTGCCAGCAGCCAAGGGCGACACCACAATCAGCCCCAGCATTTT	CASSQGRHHNQPQHF
TRBJ2-7	TRBV11-3	.	.	TGTGCCAGCAGCTACCAACAGGGATCCCACGAGCAGTACTTC	CASSYQQGSHEQYF
TRBJ2-1	TRBV9	TRBD1	.	TGTGCCAGCAGCCCGGCCAGGGGGCCGGAGGGTGAGCAGTTCTTC	CASSPARGPEGEQFF
TRBJ2-7	TRBV30	TRBD1	.	TGTGCCTGGACCCAAACAGACAGGGGGCAACGTTACGAGCAGTACTTC	CAWTQTDRGQRYEQYF
TRBJ1-1	TRBV30	.	.	TGTGCCTGGAGTTCTAGCGGGGTTCGGTACGCTGAAGCTTTCTTT	CAWSSSGVRYAEAFF
TRBJ2-5	TRBV3-1/TRBV3-2	TRBD2	.	TGTGCCAGCAGCCAAGACCCTAGCGGAACAGAGACCCAGTACTTC	CASSQDPSGTETQYF
TRBJ2-1	TRBV7-8	TRBD2	.	TGTGCCAGCAGCTACCGGACGAAAACTAGCGGACGCAATGAGCAGTTCTTC	CASSYRTKTSGRNEQFF
TRBJ1-5	TRBV4-1	.	.	TGCGCCAGCAGCCCCACTCCGGCAGGGTTAAGGAGCAATCAGCCCCAGCATTTT	CASSPTPAGLRSNQPQHF
TRBJ2-7	TRBV21-1	.	.	TGTGCCAGCAGCAACCAGGGGGCCTCCTGGGAGCAGTACTTC	CASSNQGASWEQYF
TRBJ1-5	TRBV5-8	.	.	TGTGCCAGCAGCCACAGGGCTCCCAATCAGCCCCAGCATTTT	CASSHRAPNQPQHF
TRBJ1-2	TRBV27	.	.	TGTGCCAGCAGCCCCGGGGGGGTCCGTGGCTACACCTTC	CASSPGGVRGYTF
TRBJ1-5	TRBV19	TRBD1	.	TGTGCCAGTAGTACGACAGGGTCTTATCAGCCCCAGCATTTT	CASSTTGSYQPQHF
TRBJ2-3	TRBV4-1	.	.	TGCGCCAGCAGCCGGGTAGAGGAAGATACGCAGTATTTT	CASSRVEEDTQYF
TRBJ1-2	TRBV9	.	.	TGTGCCAGCAGCCCGGGGGGATATGGCTACACCTTC	CASSPGGYGYTF
TRBJ2-7	TRBV4-1	TRBD1	.	TGCGCCAGCAGCCGCGGACAGGGGGAGTTGTACGAGCAGTACTTC	CASSRGQGELYEQYF
TRBJ1-4	TRBV12-3/TRBV12-4	.	.	TGTGCCAGCAAGCAGGGCCTGGGGAAACTGTTTTTT	CASKQGLGKLFF
TRBJ2-3	TRBV9	.	.	TGTGCCAGCAGCGTAGGTAATAGTCGAGGCACAGATACGCAGTATTTT	CASSVGNSRGTDTQYF
TRBJ1-4	TRBV7-7	TRBD1	.	TGTGCCAGTCTGGTAACAGGGGATGAAAAACTGTTTTTT	CASLVTGDEKLFF
TRBJ2-3	TRBV27	TRBD1	once	TGTGCCAGCAGTATACAGGGGGCCCTGGTTGATACGCAGTATTTT	CASSIQGALVDTQYF
TRBJ1-6	TRBV6-5	TRBD1	.	TGTGCCAGCAGTTACTATCCAGGGGGAAGGACACCCCTCCACTTT	CASSYYPGGRTPLHF
TRBJ2-7	TRBV5-4	TRBD2	.	TGTGCCAGCAGCCCGGGACTAGCCGCCGAGCAGTACTTC	CASSPGLAAEQYF